Listed here are 24 T cell receptor beta chains from one sample, sequenced in a study of cytomegalovirus exposure and HLA in healthy donors. The data were produced by immunoSEQ multiplex PCR, yet TCRdb's version contains in-frame clones alone and is incomplete. The sample lists some 170,000 clones; about 89% were seen once. Sequencing used PBMCs. Receptor source: a man younger than 35 in good health and CMV-seropositive.

This clone was counted only a few times. The CDR3 coding sequence is TGCAGCGTTGATCCAGCGGGAGCACAGGGAGATACGCAGTATTTT. It specifies CSVDPAGAQGDTQYF. The chain couples TRBV29-1 to TRBJ2-3, with 8 bases aligning to TRBD2. Germline lookup yields CDR1 SQVTM and CDR2 ANQGSEA. CDR3 length: 15 residues. The V gene end was trimmed by 3 bases and the J gene end by 5 bases; junction bases not matched to a gene: 10.

This chain joins TRBV11-2 and TRBJ2-7; TRBD2 matches at 8 bases. Germline CDR1 SGHAT, CDR2 FQNNGV. There are 15 residues in the CDR3. J was trimmed by 2 bases and V by 5 bases; bases with no gene match: 8. CDR3 residues: CASSGIAGPAYEQYF. The DNA for the CDR3 is TGTGCCAGCAGCGGCATAGCGGGACCAGCCTACGAGCAGTACTTC.

The chain employs TRBV27 and TRBJ2-7; 9 nucleotides line up with TRBD1. This CDR3 is built from 15 residues. The V segment lost 10 bases and the J segment 1 base; nucleotides outside the gene matches: 11. Germline CDR1 is MNHEY and CDR2 is SMNVEV (reference sequence). CDR3: CATHPTGGNSYEQYF. The CDR3 DNA reads TGTGCCACACATCCCACAGGGGGCAATTCCTACGAGCAGTACTTC.

This clone was detected a few times. The rearrangement uses TRBV6-6 and TRBJ1-1; D unresolved. The V end lost 2 bases, the J end lost 2 bases, and 3 bases lay between the germline ends. The CDR3 has 12 amino acids. CDR1 is MNHNY and CDR2 is SVGAGI in the germline V gene (reference sequence). The CDR3 DNA reads as TGTGCCAGCAGTTACAGCAACACTGAAGCTTTCTTT. This gives the protein CASSYSNTEAFF.

The V and J genes are TRBV28 and TRBJ1-1; D perhaps matches TRBD1 (6 bases). Trimming cost V 3 bases and J 3 bases, with 11 bases left between them. Germline V CDR1 and CDR2: MDHEN, SYDVKM. This CDR3 region has 14 residues. In DNA form, the CDR3 reads TGTGCCAGCAGTTTGGGGGGGCGGTACACTGAAGCTTTCTTT. It encodes CASSLGGRYTEAFF.

The chain couples TRBV5-4 to TRBJ2-2; TRBD2 aligns across 8 bases. The CDR3 is made up of 14 amino acids. With 2 bases clipped from V and 7 bases from J, the junction kept 4 bases outside the gene matches. CDR1 and CDR2 from the germline V gene are SGHNT and YYREEE (reference sequence). CDR3 DNA: TGTGCCAGCAGCTTCAGCGGGAGAGGCGGGGAGCTGTTTTTT. Amino acid sequence: CASSFSGRGGELFF. Complete variable domain (other parts from reference TRBV5-4 and TRBJ2-2): ETGVTQSPTHLIKTRGQQVTLRCSSQSGHNTVSWYQQALGQGPQFIFQYYREEENGRGNFPPRFSGLQFPNYSSELNVNALELDDSALYLCASSFSGRGGELFFGEGSRLTVL.

This chain joins TRBV28 and TRBJ2-7; D may be TRBD2 (7 bases). The CDR3 is made up of 15 amino acids. V was clipped by 2 bases and J by 2 bases, with 13 bases between them. Germline loops: CDR1 MDHEN, CDR2 SYDVKM. DNA for the CDR3: TGTGCCAGCAGTTTAAGAGGAGGGGGGGCCTACGAGCAGTACTTC. Protein sequence: CASSLRGGGAYEQYF.

This chain links TRBV13 with TRBJ2-7, with D possibly matching TRBD1 (6 bases). Trimming cost V 4 bases and J 4 bases, with 11 bases left between them. The germline gives CDR1 PRHDT, CDR2 FYEKMQ (reference sequence). The CDR3 loop spans 13 amino acids. As DNA, the CDR3 is TGTGCCAGCAGCTCCGGGACACTATACGAGCAGTACTTC. Its translation is CASSSGTLYEQYF.

The chain recombines TRBV2 with TRBJ1-1, with a tentative D call TRBD1 (5 bases). From germline, CDR1 is SNHLY and CDR2 FYNNEI. CDR3 length: 14 residues. V gave up 9 bases and J gave up 1 base, with 15 bases separating them. This CDR3 reads CARSWGLGNTEAFF. In nucleotides, the CDR3 is TGTGCCAGATCTTGGGGCTTAGGGAACACTGAAGCTTTCTTT.

The chain has TRBV4-3 and TRBJ2-3, with 9 bases aligning to TRBD2. The germline gives CDR1 LGHNA, CDR2 YSLEER. This CDR3 has 16 amino acids. With 3 bases clipped from V and 7 bases from J, the junction kept 11 bases outside the gene matches. CDR3 coding DNA: TGCGCCAGCAGCCAGATGACTAGCGGATCGTCAAATACGCAGTATTTT. Translated, it gives CASSQMTSGSSNTQYF.

The V and J genes are TRBV5-1 and TRBJ2-1; 11 nucleotides align to TRBD2. The CDR3 has 19 residues. Losses at the gene ends were 4 bases for V and 3 bases for J; bases not matched to a gene: 15. The germline V gene encodes CDR1 SGHRS and CDR2 YFSETQ. The CDR3 DNA sequence: TGCGCCAGCAGCCCTATGGGGTCTCTAGCGGGAGGATACTACAATGAGCAGTTCTTC. This codes for CASSPMGSLAGGYYNEQFF.

This clone has just a few counts. The chain has TRBV5-6 and TRBJ2-1; D is possibly TRBD1 (5 bases). Trimming shortened V by 4 bases and J by 5 bases, and 19 bases separated the two germline ends. Per the germline V gene, CDR1 is SGHDT and CDR2 is YYEEEE. This CDR3 contains 16 residues. The CDR3 region is CASSNTIRQRNNEQFF. The CDR3 bases are TGTGCCAGCAGCAATACGATAAGACAGAGGAACAATGAGCAGTTCTTC. The variable domain in full, completed from reference TRBV5-6 and TRBJ2-1, reads DAGVTQSPTHLIKTRGQQVTLRCSPKSGHDTVSWYQQALGQGPQFIFQYYEEEERQRGNFPDRFSGHQFPNYSSELNVNALLLGDSALYLCASSNTIRQRNNEQFFGPGTRLTVL.

The chain uses TRBV7-3 and TRBJ2-1; 7 bases line up with TRBD1. In germline, CDR1 is SGHTA, CDR2 FQGTGA. The CDR3 has 17 residues. V lost 2 bases and J lost 2; bases outside the gene matches: 9. The CDR3 spells CASSLGVPRGTYNEQFF. The CDR3 coding sequence is TGTGCCAGCAGCTTAGGTGTCCCCAGGGGGACCTACAATGAGCAGTTCTTC.

The chain has TRBV5-4 and TRBJ2-7; D might be TRBD2 (6 bases). V lost 4 bases and J lost 4, with 12 bases in between. Germline lookup yields CDR1 SGHNT and CDR2 YYREEE (reference sequence). The CDR3 contains 13 residues. CDR3 loop: CASSPGTFYEQYF. CDR3 coding DNA: TGTGCCAGCAGCCCTGGGACTTTTTACGAGCAGTACTTC. Variable domain in full (rest from reference TRBV5-4 and TRBJ2-7): ETGVTQSPTHLIKTRGQQVTLRCSSQSGHNTVSWYQQALGQGPQFIFQYYREEENGRGNFPPRFSGLQFPNYSSELNVNALELDDSALYLCASSPGTFYEQYFGPGTRLTVT.

The chain has TRBV29-1 and TRBJ2-5; TRBD1 is a possible D gene (6 bases). Germline V gene lookup returns CDR1 SQVTM and CDR2 ANQGSEA. The ends were cut back, 6 bases at V and 3 bases at J, with 14 bases in the middle. This CDR3 has 13 residues. The CDR3 bases are TGCAGCGTCGCGAGGGGGAATGAAGAGACCCAGTACTTC. Translating gives CSVARGNEETQYF.

This chain uses TRBV7-2 with TRBJ1-2; unclear D gene. The CDR3 length is 15 residues. Trimming shortened V by 2 bases and J by 4 bases, and 14 bases separated the two germline ends. The germline V gene has CDR1 SGHTA and CDR2 FQGNSA. CDR3 coding DNA: TGTGCCAGCAGCTTAAGGCAAACGTCGGGCTATGGCTACACCTTC. This translates into CASSLRQTSGYGYTF.

The chain is built from TRBV5-1 and TRBJ1-4; TRBD1 matches 7 bases. The trim removed 4 bases at V and 13 bases at J, leaving 13 bases unmatched. The CDR3 is made up of 14 amino acids. Germline CDR1 is SGHRS and CDR2 is YFSETQ. The CDR3 nucleotides are TGCGCCAGCAGCCCCGACAGGGCGTCCAACAGACTGTTTTTT. It codes for CASSPDRASNRLFF. Full variable domain (remainder filled in from reference TRBV5-1 and TRBJ1-4): KAGVTQTPRYLIKTRGQQVTLSCSPISGHRSVSWYQQTPGQGLQFLFEYFSETQRNKGNFPGRFSGRQFSNSRSEMNVSTLELGDSALYLCASSPDRASNRLFFGSGTQLSVL.

This clone was detected once. The V call is TRBV27, the J call TRBJ1-1, with TRBD1 matching over 8 bases. Germline trimming cut 5 bases from V and 5 bases from J; bases unmatched to any gene: 16. The germline CDR1 and CDR2 sequences are MNHEY and SMNVEV (reference sequence). There are 17 residues in the CDR3. The DNA for the CDR3 is TGTGCCAGCAGTCCCCACGGGACAGGACGTAGGGTGACTGAAGCTTTCTTT. Protein product: CASSPHGTGRRVTEAFF.

This clone was observed a single time. CDR3 protein: CASSSGLAGGHGLSEQYF. The CDR3 DNA reads as TGTGCCAGTAGTTCGGGACTAGCGGGAGGGCACGGTTTAAGCGAGCAGTACTTC. This chain uses TRBV19 with TRBJ2-7, with 16 bases identical to TRBD2. CDR1 is LNHDA and CDR2 is SQIVND in the germline V gene (reference sequence). This CDR3 has 18 residues. With V trimmed by 5 bases and J by 6 bases, 13 bases remained unmatched.

The J gene is TRBJ2-1, the V gene TRBV4-3; TRBD2 is a possible D gene (5 bases). V was cut by 0 bases and J by 4 bases, with 13 bases left in between. Germline V gene lookup returns CDR1 LGHNA and CDR2 YSLEER. The CDR3 is 16 residues long. Here the CDR3 reads CASSQEHTRGYNEQFF. The CDR3 bases are TGCGCCAGCAGCCAAGAACACACCCGAGGGTACAATGAGCAGTTCTTC.

The rearrangement uses TRBV18 and TRBJ2-1; D possibly corresponds to TRBD1 (6 bases). The CDR3 is 13 amino acids. Between the trimmed V and J ends, which lost 4 bases and 5 bases, there was a span of 9 bases. Germline values: CDR1 KGHSH, CDR2 LQKENI. In DNA, the CDR3 is TGTGCCAGCTCACAAGGACAGAACAATGAGCAGTTCTTC. It yields the protein CASSQGQNNEQFF.

The chain recombines TRBV5-1 with TRBJ2-2, with TRBD2 matching 15 bases. CDR1 SGHRS and CDR2 YFSETQ come from the germline V gene. Trimming at V came to 3 bases and at J to 1 base, leaving 1 base not matched to a gene. The CDR3 extends over 17 amino acids. CDR3 DNA sequence: TGCGCCAGCAGCTCGGGACTAGCGGGGGGGAACACCGGGGAGCTGTTTTTT. Its protein product is CASSSGLAGGNTGELFF. Supplemented by reference TRBV5-1 and TRBJ2-2, the full variable domain reads KAGVTQTPRYLIKTRGQQVTLSCSPISGHRSVSWYQQTPGQGLQFLFEYFSETQRNKGNFPGRFSGRQFSNSRSEMNVSTLELGDSALYLCASSSGLAGGNTGELFFGEGSRLTVL.

The chain links TRBV7-3 to TRBJ2-3, with 11 positions matching TRBD2. The J segment lost 5 bases and the V segment lost 1 base, leaving 5 bases of the junction unmatched. Germline V lookup: CDR1 SGHTA, CDR2 FQGTGA. There are 16 residues in the CDR3. This CDR3 is CASSLNTGTSGDTQYF. The CDR3 DNA reads as TGTGCCAGCAGCTTAAATACGGGGACTAGCGGAGATACGCAGTATTTT.

The chain is built from TRBV29-1 and TRBJ1-2; maybe TRBD1 (6 bases). This CDR3 spans 13 amino acids. Trimming took off 5 bases at V and 0 bases at J, with 10 bases between the two ends. Looked up from germline, CDR1 is SQVTM and CDR2 is ANQGSEA. The CDR3 DNA sequence: TGCAGCGTTCTCAGGGGACCTAACTATGGCTACACCTTC. Its translation: CSVLRGPNYGYTF.